Listed below are T cell receptor beta chains from one sample, sequenced in a study of T cells in Graves' hyperthyroidism and ophthalmopathy. TCRdb redid the calling of the multiplex PCR reads with MiXCR, one entry per CDR3 protein. The sample consists of about 400,000 distinct CDR3 sequences, approximately 14% of them appearing once. The sample consisted of blood. These receptors all stem from a woman between 18 and 29 years old with Graves' hyperthyroidism. CDR3s leave out the opening cysteine and the closing phenylalanine or tryptophan. Each record gives: CDR3 length, V gene, J gene, CDR3 protein.

len: 11; v_gene: TRBV11-3; j_gene: TRBJ2-7; CDR3aa: ASSLSTEYEQY
len: 11; v_gene: TRBV2; j_gene: TRBJ2-7; CDR3aa: ASSNGGSGEQY
len: 15; v_gene: TRBV3-1; j_gene: TRBJ2-7; CDR3aa: ASSQDLGLAGRYEQY
len: 11; v_gene: TRBV7-9; j_gene: TRBJ1-4; CDR3aa: ASRQTSNEKLF
len: 13; v_gene: TRBV6-1; j_gene: TRBJ2-5; CDR3aa: ASRQLAVYGGTQY
len: 13; v_gene: TRBV18; j_gene: TRBJ1-2; CDR3aa: ASSPHNSLMHGYT
len: 14; v_gene: TRBV6-5; j_gene: TRBJ2-2; CDR3aa: ASSYRNRGNTGELF
len: 14; v_gene: TRBV11-2; j_gene: TRBJ2-1; CDR3aa: ASSSSLAGGPNEQF
len: 14; v_gene: TRBV12-3/TRBV12-4; j_gene: TRBJ2-5; CDR3aa: ASSLRIDKGRETQY
len: 11; v_gene: TRBV7-2; j_gene: TRBJ2-3; CDR3aa: ASTFSSTDTQY
len: 11; v_gene: TRBV3-1; j_gene: TRBJ2-7; CDR3aa: ASSRLATDEQY
len: 13; v_gene: TRBV7-2; j_gene: TRBJ1-1; CDR3aa: ASSLDRLMNTEAF
len: 13; v_gene: TRBV28; j_gene: TRBJ2-7; CDR3aa: ASSFDMGGAGEQY
len: 12; v_gene: TRBV20-1; j_gene: TRBJ2-7; CDR3aa: SANTGTGPNEQY
len: 13; v_gene: TRBV9; j_gene: TRBJ2-2; CDR3aa: ASSEGGRNTGELF
len: 14; v_gene: TRBV3-1; j_gene: TRBJ1-3; CDR3aa: ASSQEGRLSGNTIY
len: 14; v_gene: TRBV28; j_gene: TRBJ1-5; CDR3aa: ASSPPGVGGNQPQH
len: 15; v_gene: TRBV7-8; j_gene: TRBJ2-7; CDR3aa: ASSLAASGGPSYEQY
len: 10; v_gene: TRBV20-1; j_gene: TRBJ2-7; CDR3aa: SAQTQGYEQY
len: 13; v_gene: TRBV19; j_gene: TRBJ1-1; CDR3aa: ASSIAPGHNTEAF
len: 19; v_gene: TRBV25-1; j_gene: TRBJ2-1; CDR3aa: ASSRGVGTGYEFFSYNEQF
len: 12; v_gene: TRBV5-1; j_gene: TRBJ2-5; CDR3aa: ASSFTSGAETQY
len: 14; v_gene: TRBV9; j_gene: TRBJ2-1; CDR3aa: ASSPGLAGPYNEQF
len: 13; v_gene: TRBV27; j_gene: TRBJ1-4; CDR3aa: ASSPRGPPHAKLF
len: 10; v_gene: TRBV12-3/TRBV12-4; j_gene: TRBJ1-1; CDR3aa: ASRRANTEAF
len: 13; v_gene: TRBV5-1; j_gene: TRBJ2-3; CDR3aa: ASSLADRAMDTQY
len: 11; v_gene: TRBV6-1; j_gene: TRBJ2-7; CDR3aa: ATSGQGTYEQY
len: 16; v_gene: TRBV2; j_gene: TRBJ2-3; CDR3aa: ASSKQGAVGFSPDTQY
len: 12; v_gene: TRBV5-1; j_gene: TRBJ2-7; CDR3aa: ASRAPDDTYEQY
len: 14; v_gene: TRBV6-6; j_gene: TRBJ2-1; CDR3aa: ASSYSKGGSYNEQF
len: 12; v_gene: TRBV20-1; j_gene: TRBJ2-5; CDR3aa: SARDPAKKETQY
len: 13; v_gene: TRBV5-1; j_gene: TRBJ2-5; CDR3aa: ASSLAAGVGETQY
len: 14; v_gene: TRBV6-1; j_gene: TRBJ1-2; CDR3aa: ASSTQGPGWNYNYT
len: 15; v_gene: TRBV25-1; j_gene: TRBJ2-1; CDR3aa: ASSALRGSGGGNEQF
len: 11; v_gene: TRBV3-1; j_gene: TRBJ2-5; CDR3aa: ASSRIGTETQY
len: 12; v_gene: TRBV12-3/TRBV12-4; j_gene: TRBJ2-5; CDR3aa: ASSLKVYQETQY
len: 11; v_gene: TRBV5-1; j_gene: TRBJ2-3; CDR3aa: ASGRYQTDTQY
len: 13; v_gene: TRBV3-1; j_gene: TRBJ2-1; CDR3aa: ASSQGDRGYNEQF
len: 14; v_gene: TRBV5-4; j_gene: TRBJ2-7; CDR3aa: ASSTVTGTFSYEQY
len: 14; v_gene: TRBV9; j_gene: TRBJ2-5; CDR3aa: ASSVGGGISQETQY
len: 12; v_gene: TRBV2; j_gene: TRBJ1-3; CDR3aa: ASTSGQTGNTIY
len: 8; v_gene: TRBV25-1; j_gene: TRBJ2-5; CDR3aa: ASSSQTQY
len: 10; v_gene: TRBV24-1; j_gene: TRBJ2-5; CDR3aa: ATSDTTKTQY
len: 13; v_gene: TRBV3-1; j_gene: TRBJ1-2; CDR3aa: ASSQGRALNYGYT
len: 13; v_gene: TRBV7-3; j_gene: TRBJ2-2; CDR3aa: ASSLDSGRTKELF